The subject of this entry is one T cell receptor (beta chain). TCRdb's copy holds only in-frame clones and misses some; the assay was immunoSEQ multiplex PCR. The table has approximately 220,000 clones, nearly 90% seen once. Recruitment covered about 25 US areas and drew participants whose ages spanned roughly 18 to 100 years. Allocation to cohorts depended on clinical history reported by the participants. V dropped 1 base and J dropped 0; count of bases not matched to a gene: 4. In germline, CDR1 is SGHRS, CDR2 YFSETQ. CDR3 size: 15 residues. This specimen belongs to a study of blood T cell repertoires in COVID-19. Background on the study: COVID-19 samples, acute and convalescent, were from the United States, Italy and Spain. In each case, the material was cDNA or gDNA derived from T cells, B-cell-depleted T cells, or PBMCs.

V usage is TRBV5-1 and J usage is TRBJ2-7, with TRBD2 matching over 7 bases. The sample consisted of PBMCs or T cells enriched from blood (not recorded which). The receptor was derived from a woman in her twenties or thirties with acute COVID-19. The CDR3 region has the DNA TGCGCCAGCAGCTTGAGGCGGGAGACCTCCTACGAGCAGTACTTC. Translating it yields CASSLRRETSYEQYF.